This TCR beta chain was captured in a study of technical replicates of blood from a few donors. CDR3 length: 12 residues. V was clipped by 10 bases and J by 1 base, with 11 bases between them. Germline V gene sequence: CDR1 MDHEN, CDR2 SYDVKM. TCRdb's table, derived via immunoSEQ multiplex PCR, lists solely in-frame clones and lacks some. This table holds over 85,000 clones, about 95% found once. The rearrangement links TRBV28 to TRBJ2-7, with D possibly being TRBD2 (6 bases). The sequence derives from a human donor in good health. The sample was T cells isolated from PBMCs. CDR3: CATGRGSYEQYF. In DNA, the CDR3 is TGTGCCACCGGCCGGGGGTCCTACGAGCAGTACTTC.